The rows below give T cell receptor beta chains drawn from one sample of a study of OX40 agonist ivuxolimab in advanced cancers. The assay was immunoSEQ multiplex PCR, and TCRdb's table has in-frame clones only and misses some. In the table there are some 70,000 clones, 83% of which are singletons. This specimen was CD4+ or CD8+ T cells sorted from blood, taken in a trial of the OX40 agonist ivuxolimab. All receptors derive from an adult with an advanced solid tumor such as melanoma, head and neck, liver or kidney cancer. The CDR3 runs from the conserved cysteine through the conserved F or W. Fields, in order: V gene, D gene, clone size, J gene, CDR3 DNA, CDR3 protein. The D gene is left open where the match is weak. Not all rows give a size; the values are once, few, many and, for expanded clones, a class.

V gene: TRBV6-5; D gene: -; clone size: few; J gene: TRBJ1-6; CDR3 DNA: TGTGCCAGCAGGACTGGAGGGAGACCCCTCCACTTT; CDR3 protein: CASRTGGRPLHF
V gene: TRBV19; D gene: -; clone size: -; J gene: TRBJ1-2; CDR3 DNA: TGTGCCAGTAGTAGGGCCATCCGATCTTCGGCTAACTATGGCTACACCTTC; CDR3 protein: CASSRAIRSSANYGYTF
V gene: TRBV5-4; D gene: -; clone size: once; J gene: TRBJ1-5; CDR3 DNA: TGTGCCAGCAGCTTGGACGGGTTCAATCAGCCCCAGCATTTT; CDR3 protein: CASSLDGFNQPQHF
V gene: TRBV10-3; D gene: -; clone size: few; J gene: TRBJ2-7; CDR3 DNA: TGTGCCATCAGTGAGGGTGGCAGGAGGGCCTACGAGCAGTACTTC; CDR3 protein: CAISEGGRRAYEQYF
V gene: TRBV5-1; D gene: TRBD2; clone size: -; J gene: TRBJ2-1; CDR3 DNA: TGCGCCAGCAGCTTGACGCGCGGGGGGTCCTACAATGAGCAGTTCTTC; CDR3 protein: CASSLTRGGSYNEQFF
V gene: TRBV11-3; D gene: -; clone size: once; J gene: TRBJ2-2; CDR3 DNA: TGTGCCAGCAGCTTAGGAGACCCCCCGCCCGGGGAGCTGTTTTTT; CDR3 protein: CASSLGDPPPGELFF
V gene: TRBV4-1; D gene: TRBD1; clone size: once; J gene: TRBJ1-5; CDR3 DNA: TGCGCCAGCAGCCAAGATGGGGACAGGGGGGCTAGCAATCAGCCCCAGCATTTT; CDR3 protein: CASSQDGDRGASNQPQHF
V gene: TRBV6-1; D gene: -; clone size: -; J gene: TRBJ2-5; CDR3 DNA: TGTGCCAGCAGTGGACAGTTCCAAGAGACCCAGTACTTC; CDR3 protein: CASSGQFQETQYF
V gene: TRBV1; D gene: -; clone size: -; J gene: TRBJ1-4; CDR3 DNA: TGCACCAGCAGCCAAGACCCGGGACAGGGGCATGAAAAACTGTTTTTT; CDR3 protein: CTSSQDPGQGHEKLFF
V gene: TRBV19; D gene: -; clone size: -; J gene: TRBJ1-1; CDR3 DNA: TGTGCCAGTAGTTTATACACTGAAGCTTTCTTT; CDR3 protein: CASSLYTEAFF
V gene: TRBV5-1; D gene: TRBD1; clone size: -; J gene: TRBJ2-7; CDR3 DNA: TGCGCCAGCAGTGTGAAGCCAGGGGGTAACGAGCAGTACTTC; CDR3 protein: CASSVKPGGNEQYF
V gene: TRBV28; D gene: -; clone size: -; J gene: TRBJ1-2; CDR3 DNA: TGTGCCACCCCATCATACTATGGCTACACCTTC; CDR3 protein: CATPSYYGYTF
V gene: TRBV5-4; D gene: TRBD1; clone size: -; J gene: TRBJ1-4; CDR3 DNA: TGTGCCAGCAGCTCGCTGACCGGGACAGGGGAGGAAAAACTGTTTTTT; CDR3 protein: CASSSLTGTGEEKLFF
V gene: TRBV28; D gene: TRBD2; clone size: -; J gene: TRBJ2-2; CDR3 DNA: TGTGCCAGCAGTTTGGCCGGGGGTGCGCTAGCGGTGATCGGGGAGCTGTTTTTT; CDR3 protein: CASSLAGGALAVIGELFF
V gene: TRBV6-1; D gene: -; clone size: few; J gene: TRBJ2-5; CDR3 DNA: TGTGCCAGCGTAAAACGGGGAACGGGTGAGACCCAGTACTTC; CDR3 protein: CASVKRGTGETQYF
V gene: TRBV6-1; D gene: -; clone size: once; J gene: TRBJ2-7; CDR3 DNA: TGTGCCAGCAAAACCCTCCCCTACGAGCAGTACTTC; CDR3 protein: CASKTLPYEQYF
V gene: TRBV5-1; D gene: -; clone size: -; J gene: TRBJ2-3; CDR3 DNA: TGCGCCAGCAGCTTGGGGGCCGGGGGGCTCACAGATACGCAGTATTTT; CDR3 protein: CASSLGAGGLTDTQYF
V gene: TRBV11-3; D gene: TRBD2; clone size: -; J gene: TRBJ2-1; CDR3 DNA: TGTGCCAGCAGCCTCGGGACTAGCGGTAACAATGAGCAGTTCTTC; CDR3 protein: CASSLGTSGNNEQFF
V gene: TRBV7-8; D gene: -; clone size: few; J gene: TRBJ2-1; CDR3 DNA: TGTGCCAGCAGCTCCAAGAGTGAGCAGTTCTTC; CDR3 protein: CASSSKSEQFF
V gene: TRBV2; D gene: -; clone size: -; J gene: TRBJ1-4; CDR3 DNA: TGTGCCAGCAGTGAAGGAGGGCAGGGAGGCGAAAAACTGTTTTTT; CDR3 protein: CASSEGGQGGEKLFF
V gene: TRBV5-1; D gene: TRBD2; clone size: -; J gene: TRBJ2-3; CDR3 DNA: TGCGCCAGCAGCTTGGGGCTAGCGGGGAGCACAGATACGCAGTATTTT; CDR3 protein: CASSLGLAGSTDTQYF
V gene: TRBV28; D gene: -; clone size: few; J gene: TRBJ2-1; CDR3 DNA: TGTGCCACCCCGGGGCAGGTGAGCAATGAGCAGTTCTTC; CDR3 protein: CATPGQVSNEQFF
V gene: TRBV19; D gene: -; clone size: -; J gene: TRBJ1-4; CDR3 DNA: TGTGCCAGTAGTATATTCGGTCTGGGGGCTGCAACTAATGAAAAACTGTTTTTT; CDR3 protein: CASSIFGLGAATNEKLFF
V gene: TRBV28; D gene: TRBD2; clone size: once; J gene: TRBJ2-1; CDR3 DNA: TGTGCCAGCAGTTCCGCGGGGACTAGCCTCCACAATGAGCAGTTCTTC; CDR3 protein: CASSSAGTSLHNEQFF
V gene: TRBV28; D gene: -; clone size: -; J gene: TRBJ2-3; CDR3 DNA: TGTGCCAGCAGTTTTCTCGCAGATACGCAGTATTTT; CDR3 protein: CASSFLADTQYF
V gene: TRBV4-1; D gene: -; clone size: -; J gene: TRBJ1-6; CDR3 DNA: TGCGCCAGCAGCCAAGGAACCCGATTTAATTCACCCCTCCACTTT; CDR3 protein: CASSQGTRFNSPLHF
V gene: TRBV5-6; D gene: -; clone size: -; J gene: TRBJ1-4; CDR3 DNA: TGTGCCAGCAGCTTGGCACCAAGGGGTGAAAAACTGTTTTTT; CDR3 protein: CASSLAPRGEKLFF
V gene: TRBV19; D gene: TRBD2; clone size: once; J gene: TRBJ2-3; CDR3 DNA: TGTGCCAGTACTAGCGGGGGGAGCGGTAGCACAGATACGCAGTATTTT; CDR3 protein: CASTSGGSGSTDTQYF
V gene: TRBV29-1; D gene: -; clone size: -; J gene: TRBJ2-7; CDR3 DNA: TGCAGCGTTACCCGGGGGACCCAGGTCGAGCAGTACTTC; CDR3 protein: CSVTRGTQVEQYF
V gene: TRBV2; D gene: TRBD2; clone size: -; J gene: TRBJ2-1; CDR3 DNA: TGTGCCAGCAGTGAGACTAGCGGGGGGGATGAGCAGTTCTTC; CDR3 protein: CASSETSGGDEQFF
V gene: TRBV7-9; D gene: TRBD2; clone size: -; J gene: TRBJ2-7; CDR3 DNA: TGTGCCAGCAGCGCGACGGGAGGCTCCTACGAGCAGTACTTC; CDR3 protein: CASSATGGSYEQYF
V gene: TRBV2; D gene: -; clone size: -; J gene: TRBJ1-1; CDR3 DNA: TGTGCCAGCAGTATACAGGGAAACACTGAAGCTTTCTTT; CDR3 protein: CASSIQGNTEAFF
V gene: TRBV5-4; D gene: TRBD1; clone size: -; J gene: TRBJ2-7; CDR3 DNA: TGTGCCAGCAGCTTGGGTCGGGCAGGGGGCTTGTACGAGCAGTACTTC; CDR3 protein: CASSLGRAGGLYEQYF
V gene: TRBV7-7; D gene: TRBD2; clone size: few; J gene: TRBJ2-1; CDR3 DNA: TGTGCCAGCAGCTCTGAGCGGGGGGAGCAGTTCTTC; CDR3 protein: CASSSERGEQFF
V gene: TRBV7-2; D gene: -; clone size: few; J gene: TRBJ2-3; CDR3 DNA: TGTGCCAGCAGCTCATCGGGGACCGATACGCAGTATTTT; CDR3 protein: CASSSSGTDTQYF
V gene: TRBV19; D gene: -; clone size: medium-sized; J gene: TRBJ2-2; CDR3 DNA: TGTGCCAGTAGTATTAGCGTCACCGGGGAGCTGTTTTTT; CDR3 protein: CASSISVTGELFF
V gene: TRBV19; D gene: TRBD2; clone size: once; J gene: TRBJ2-7; CDR3 DNA: TGTGCCAGTAGTACCTTAGCGGGGGGGACGAGGGAGCAGTACTTC; CDR3 protein: CASSTLAGGTREQYF
V gene: TRBV6-5; D gene: -; clone size: -; J gene: TRBJ1-6; CDR3 DNA: TGTGCCAGCAGTTACTCAGCGGTCTCCTATAATTCACCCCTCCACTTT; CDR3 protein: CASSYSAVSYNSPLHF
V gene: TRBV5-1; D gene: TRBD1; clone size: once; J gene: TRBJ2-1; CDR3 DNA: TGCGCCAGCAGCGGTGGACAGGGGAGGTACAATGAGCAGTTCTTC; CDR3 protein: CASSGGQGRYNEQFF
V gene: TRBV10-3; D gene: -; clone size: -; J gene: TRBJ1-5; CDR3 DNA: TGTGCCATCAGTGAGTCGAATCAGCCCCAGCATTTT; CDR3 protein: CAISESNQPQHF
V gene: TRBV6-9; D gene: TRBD1; clone size: -; J gene: TRBJ1-2; CDR3 DNA: TGTGCCACCCAGGACAGGCGGGATGGCTACACCTTC; CDR3 protein: CATQDRRDGYTF
V gene: TRBV7-2; D gene: -; clone size: -; J gene: TRBJ2-1; CDR3 DNA: TGTGCCAGCAGCTTAGCGGGTGAGGTAGTTGAGCAGTTCTTC; CDR3 protein: CASSLAGEVVEQFF